This T cell receptor beta chain was captured in a study of T cells of healthy individuals. Germline assignment: CDR1 SGHAT and CDR2 FQNNGV. Trimming removed 1 base from V and 8 bases from J, with 17 bases in between. CDR3 length: 15 amino acids. TCRdb analysed the 5' RACE reads with MiXCR anew, one entry per CDR3 protein. Of approximately 52,000 distinct CDR3 sequences detected, 14% to 15% appear once; the ten largest clones hold 16%. This chain links TRBV11-2 with TRBJ1-2; D gene uncertain. The origin of this receptor is a human donor in good health. The CDR3 DNA is TGTGCCAGCAGCTTAGGTGGCACCAATAGCGGGGGCTACACCTTC. Encoded protein: CASSLGGTNSGGYTF.